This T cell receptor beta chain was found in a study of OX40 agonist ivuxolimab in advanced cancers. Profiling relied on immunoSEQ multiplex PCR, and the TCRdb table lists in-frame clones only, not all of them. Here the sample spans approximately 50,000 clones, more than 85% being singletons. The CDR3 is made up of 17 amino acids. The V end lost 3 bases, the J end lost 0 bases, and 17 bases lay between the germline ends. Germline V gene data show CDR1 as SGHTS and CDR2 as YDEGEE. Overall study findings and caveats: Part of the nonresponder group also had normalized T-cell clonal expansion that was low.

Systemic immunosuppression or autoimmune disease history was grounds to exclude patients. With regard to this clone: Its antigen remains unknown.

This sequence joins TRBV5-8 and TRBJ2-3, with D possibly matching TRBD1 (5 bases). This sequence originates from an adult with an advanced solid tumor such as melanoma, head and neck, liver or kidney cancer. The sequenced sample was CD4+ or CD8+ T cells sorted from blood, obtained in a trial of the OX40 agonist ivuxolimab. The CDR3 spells CASSYRSTVTSTDTQYF. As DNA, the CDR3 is TGTGCCAGCAGCTATAGATCGACAGTCACTAGCACAGATACGCAGTATTTT.